A selection of T cell receptor beta chains follows, all from one sample in a study of blood T cells in healthy people across ages. TCRdb ran MiXCR on the 5' RACE reads and lists one entry per CDR3 protein. This table has about 680,000 distinct CDR3 sequences, about half appearing once. The specimen was blood. All receptors come from a woman aged 60 to 75 in good health. CDR3s include the opening cysteine and the closing phenylalanine or tryptophan. D genes are given only for firm matches. A clone size is listed for some rows: how often the clone was seen (once, few, many), or a class if it is expanded.

>TRBV29-1|many|TRBJ2-7|TRBD1
TGCAGCGTTGGGGACAGGGGATCCTCCTACGAGCAGTACTTC
CSVGDRGSSYEQYF
>TRBV7-9|few|TRBJ1-5|.
TGTGCCAGCAGCTTAGATGGCAGTCAGGGCAATCAGCCCCAGCATTTT
CASSLDGSQGNQPQHF
>TRBV4-3|few|TRBJ2-7|.
TGCGCCAGCAGCCAAGACGGGAACTTCCCCTACGAGCAGTACTTC
CASSQDGNFPYEQYF
>TRBV5-1|.|TRBJ2-7|TRBD1
TGCGCCAGCAGCACACAGGGGGCCAGCTCCTACGAGCAGTACTTC
CASSTQGASSYEQYF
>TRBV15|.|TRBJ1-6|.
TGTGCCACCAGCAGAGATACGGGCACTATCATCCACTTT
CATSRDTGTIIHF
>TRBV18|once|TRBJ1-2|.
TGTGCCAGCTCACCTGCAGGTGGCTTTGGCTACACCTTC
CASSPAGGFGYTF
>TRBV11-1|once|TRBJ2-1|TRBD2
TGTGCCAGCAGCCTCCCATCCGGGACTAGCGGGGACGGGAACTCCTACAATGAGCAGTTCTTC
CASSLPSGTSGDGNSYNEQFF
>TRBV20-1|.|TRBJ2-7|TRBD2
TGCAGTGCTAGAGAGCTAGCGGTACACAATGAGCAGTACTTC
CSARELAVHNEQYF
>TRBV20-1|.|TRBJ1-1|TRBD1
TGCAGTGCTGGGCCTTCGGGACAGGCTGAAGCTTTCTTT
CSAGPSGQAEAFF
>TRBV6-2/TRBV6-3|.|TRBJ1-1|.
TGTGCCAGCAGACCCAGGGGCTTAGGGAACACTGAAGCTTTCTTT
CASRPRGLGNTEAFF
>TRBV18|few|TRBJ2-3|TRBD1
TGTGCCAGCTCACCGACAGGGGATCCAGATACGCAGTATTTT
CASSPTGDPDTQYF
>TRBV7-9|many|TRBJ1-1|.
TGTGCCAGCATGGATGGGGGGAACACTGAAGCTTTCTTT
CASMDGGNTEAFF
>TRBV6-2/TRBV6-3|.|TRBJ2-7|.
TGTGCCAGCAGTCCGGGACTCCCCTTTTACGAGCAGTACTTC
CASSPGLPFYEQYF
>TRBV7-9|.|TRBJ2-5|.
TGTGCCAGCAGCCCACGTGCCAGGACGCGGGAGACCCAGTACTTC
CASSPRARTRETQYF
>TRBV6-5|.|TRBJ1-1|.
TGTGCCAGCGGTCTGGGACACTTGAACACTGAAGCTTTCTTT
CASGLGHLNTEAFF
>TRBV6-1|.|TRBJ2-5|.
TGTGCCAGCAGACCACCGGGAGGGGGCCTAGAGACCCAGTACTTC
CASRPPGGGLETQYF
>TRBV7-2|.|TRBJ2-5|TRBD2
TGTGCCAGCAGCTCCCAGCGACGAGCGGGAGGGGGAGAGCAGTACTTC
CASSSQRRAGGGEQYF
>TRBV20-1|.|TRBJ2-5|TRBD2
TGCAGTGCTAGAAATTTCTTGGCTAGCGGGGTACAAGAGACCCAGTACTTC
CSARNFLASGVQETQYF
>TRBV5-1|.|TRBJ2-6|.
TGCGCCAGCAGCTTGAGCGATTACTCTGGGGCCAACGTCCTGACTTTC
CASSLSDYSGANVLTF
>TRBV7-2|.|TRBJ2-7|TRBD1
TGTGCCAGCAGCTTATCTCCGACAGGGGGCGATGGCTACGAGCAGTACTTC
CASSLSPTGGDGYEQYF
>TRBV4-2|.|TRBJ1-2|.
TGTGCCAGCAGCCAAGATCCGGGGGCGGACTATGGCTGCACCTTC
CASSQDPGADYGCTF
>TRBV7-9|.|TRBJ2-7|.
TGTGCCAGCCTTGGGTTGTCCGGAGGTACCTACGAGCAGTACTTC
CASLGLSGGTYEQYF
>TRBV28|.|TRBJ1-6|.
TGTGCCAGCAGTTTAGCCGGATACTCTTTCGGTTCACCCCTCCACTTT
CASSLAGYSFGSPLHF
>TRBV24-1|.|TRBJ2-3|TRBD2
TGTGCCACCAGTGAAGGGACTAGCGGCACAGATACGCAGTATTTT
CATSEGTSGTDTQYF
>TRBV9|few|TRBJ2-3|TRBD2
TGTGCCAGCAGCGTAGCCGGGACTAGCGCGGCAGATACGCAGTATTTT
CASSVAGTSAADTQYF
>TRBV7-2|.|TRBJ1-4|.
TGTGCCAGCAGCGGCCGGGCCCCAGAAAAACTGTTTTTT
CASSGRAPEKLFF
>TRBV3-1|few|TRBJ2-1|.
TGTGCCAGCAGCCTACGCCGGACCGGGACGGAGCAGTTCTTC
CASSLRRTGTEQFF
>TRBV7-3|.|TRBJ2-1|TRBD2
TGTGCCAGCAGCTTAGGTAGCGGGAGGGCCAATGAGCAGTTCTTC
CASSLGSGRANEQFF
>TRBV6-6|.|TRBJ1-5|TRBD1
TGTGCCAGCAGTGACACAGGGGTCAGCAATCAGCCCCAGCATTTT
CASSDTGVSNQPQHF
>TRBV9|.|TRBJ1-4|.
TGTGCCAGCAGCAAGACAGGTACAACTAATGAAAAACTGTTTTTT
CASSKTGTTNEKLFF
>TRBV3-1|few|TRBJ2-7|.
TGTGCCAGCAGCCAAACCGTCGGCCGGGGCGAGCAGTACTTC
CASSQTVGRGEQYF
>TRBV7-2|.|TRBJ1-1|TRBD1
TGTGCCAGCAGCTCACTCAGGGGGGGGAACACTGAAGCTTTCTTT
CASSSLRGGNTEAFF
>TRBV30|few|TRBJ1-2|TRBD1
TGTGCCGGCACAGGGGGCGACTACTATGGCTACACCTTC
CAGTGGDYYGYTF
>TRBV7-2|.|TRBJ2-3|.
TGTGCCAGCAGCACTCAACTAAGAGATACGCAGTATTTT
CASSTQLRDTQYF
>TRBV7-2|.|TRBJ1-2|.
TGTGCCAGCAGCTTAGTGGCCACAACGAACTATGGCTACACCTTC
CASSLVATTNYGYTF
>TRBV6-6|few|TRBJ2-3|.
TGTGCCAGCAGTTACGGCGGAAGGGGTGGTATCACAGATACGCAGTATTTT
CASSYGGRGGITDTQYF
>TRBV5-1|few|TRBJ2-7|TRBD2
TGCGCCAGCAGCTTGTCCCTAGCGGGTCTATCCTCCTACGAGCAGTACTTC
CASSLSLAGLSSYEQYF
>TRBV4-3|.|TRBJ1-1|.
TGCGCCAGCAGCCAAGAAAGGTACCAGGGGGCTTTCTTT
CASSQERYQGAFF
>TRBV6-1|.|TRBJ2-1|.
TGTGCCAGCAGTGAAAACACAGAATTTTCCTACAATGAGCAGTTCTTC
CASSENTEFSYNEQFF
>TRBV28|.|TRBJ2-3|.
TGTGCCAGCAGTTTTGAGGGCACAGATACGCAGTATTTT
CASSFEGTDTQYF
>TRBV27|.|TRBJ2-7|.
TGTGCCAGCGGGAACGGGATCCCTTACGAGCAGTACTTC
CASGNGIPYEQYF
>TRBV7-9|.|TRBJ2-7|TRBD2
TGTGCCAGCAGTGGGGGAGGGAGGAACGAGCAGTACTTC
CASSGGGRNEQYF
>TRBV7-3|.|TRBJ2-2|.
TGTGCCAGCAGCCCGACCAGGCAGTCTATCTACACCGGGGAGCTGTTTTTT
CASSPTRQSIYTGELFF
>TRBV7-2|.|TRBJ2-5|.
TGTGCCAGCAGCTTAAACGCTCTAGGAGGGGAGACCCAGTACTTC
CASSLNALGGETQYF
>TRBV6-1|.|TRBJ2-5|.
TGTGCCAGCAGTGGACGGGCCCAAGAGACCCAGTACTTC
CASSGRAQETQYF
>TRBV11-3|few|TRBJ2-3|TRBD1
TGTGCCAGCAGCTCCGGGACAGGGGTCCCAGATACGCAGTATTTT
CASSSGTGVPDTQYF
>TRBV20-1|.|TRBJ1-6|.
TGCAGTGCTAGCCAGAGCTCCTATAATTCACCCCTCCACTTT
CSASQSSYNSPLHF
>TRBV14|.|TRBJ2-5|.
TGTGCCAGCAGCATGTGGAGCGGCCCTCAAGAGACCCAGTACTTC
CASSMWSGPQETQYF
>TRBV20-1|few|TRBJ1-1|.
TGCAGTGCTAGGTCAGTCGGGGAGAACACTGAAGCTTTCTTT
CSARSVGENTEAFF
>TRBV4-2|.|TRBJ2-7|TRBD1
TGTGCCAGCAGCCAGTTGACAGGGGGCAGCGAGCAGTACTTC
CASSQLTGGSEQYF
>TRBV27|.|TRBJ2-7|.
TGTGCCAGCAAGTTAACAGAGCTATCCTACGAGCAGTACTTC
CASKLTELSYEQYF
>TRBV20-1|.|TRBJ1-4|.
TGCAGTGCTAGAGGGGGCGCAACTAATGAAAAACTGTTTTTT
CSARGGATNEKLFF
>TRBV4-3|.|TRBJ2-7|.
TGCGCCAGCAGCCGAACAGCCTCAGTTGACTACGAGCAGTACTTC
CASSRTASVDYEQYF
>TRBV14|.|TRBJ2-7|TRBD2
TGTGCCAGCAGCCAAGATCTAGCGGGAGGAGTGTCCTACGAGCAGTACTTC
CASSQDLAGGVSYEQYF